A selection of T cell receptor beta chains follows, all from one sample in a study of cytomegalovirus exposure and HLA in healthy donors. TCRdb's table, derived via immunoSEQ multiplex PCR, lists solely in-frame clones and lacks some. The data show about 160,000 clones, 70% to 85% seen once. Sequences were obtained from PBMCs. These receptors came from a man younger than 40 in good health and CMV-seropositive. Both conserved end residues are part of each CDR3. Each record gives: clone size, V gene, J gene, D gene, CDR3 DNA, CDR3 protein. The D gene is left open where the match is weak. Clone sizes are given selectively: once, few, many, or a class where the clone is expanded.

size: once; V: TRBV18; J: TRBJ2-7; D: TRBD1; DNA: TGTGCCAGCTCACCCGGACAGGGGATCTCCTACGAGCAGTACTTC; CDR3: CASSPGQGISYEQYF
size: -; V: TRBV30; J: TRBJ1-5; D: -; DNA: TGTGCCTGGAGCGGGTATAGCAATCAGCCCCAGCATTTT; CDR3: CAWSGYSNQPQHF
size: -; V: TRBV4-2; J: TRBJ2-7; D: TRBD2; DNA: TGTGCCAGCAGCCAAGATCCGGGGGGGGCCGGGGAGCAGTACTTC; CDR3: CASSQDPGGAGEQYF
size: -; V: TRBV5-6; J: TRBJ2-1; D: TRBD1; DNA: TGTGCCAGCAGCTTTGGGACAGACAATGAGCAGTTCTTC; CDR3: CASSFGTDNEQFF
size: -; V: TRBV6-6; J: TRBJ2-5; D: -; DNA: TGTGCCAGCAGTCGTTACAGGCGTACCCAAGAGACCCAGTACTTC; CDR3: CASSRYRRTQETQYF
size: -; V: TRBV19; J: TRBJ2-7; D: TRBD2; DNA: TGTGCCAGTAGTTCGGGACTAGCAAGCTACGAGCAGTACTTC; CDR3: CASSSGLASYEQYF
size: -; V: TRBV2; J: TRBJ2-1; D: -; DNA: TGTGCCAGCATGACGGACTTAGTAAACAATGAGCAGTTCTTC; CDR3: CASMTDLVNNEQFF
size: few; V: TRBV11-2; J: TRBJ2-7; D: -; DNA: TGTGCCAGCAGCTTAGGAGGAGGGTCCTACGAGCAGTACTTC; CDR3: CASSLGGGSYEQYF
size: -; V: TRBV27; J: TRBJ2-1; D: -; DNA: TGTGCCAGCAGTTTAGGGGGGAGTGAGCAGTTCTTC; CDR3: CASSLGGSEQFF
size: few; V: TRBV28; J: TRBJ2-1; D: TRBD2; DNA: TGTGCCAGCAGTTCGACCACTAGCGACTACAATGAGCAGTTCTTC; CDR3: CASSSTTSDYNEQFF
size: -; V: TRBV6-4; J: TRBJ1-5; D: TRBD1; DNA: TGTGCCAGCAGTGACTCACCCGAGACAGGGCACCCACGCAATCAGCCCCAGCATTTT; CDR3: CASSDSPETGHPRNQPQHF
size: -; V: TRBV19; J: TRBJ1-1; D: -; DNA: TGTGCCAGTAGTCCACAGGGTTGGACTGAAGCTTTCTTT; CDR3: CASSPQGWTEAFF
size: -; V: TRBV6-5; J: TRBJ2-7; D: TRBD2; DNA: TGTGCCAGCAGTTATTCCGGGACTAGCTACTACGAGCAGTACTTC; CDR3: CASSYSGTSYYEQYF
size: -; V: TRBV7-2; J: TRBJ2-7; D: -; DNA: TGTGCCAGCAGCTTAGGCGGGGCGTCCGAGCAGTACTTC; CDR3: CASSLGGASEQYF
size: -; V: TRBV4-1; J: TRBJ2-7; D: -; DNA: TGCGCCAGCAGCCAAGATTCCGCACAGAGGTACTTC; CDR3: CASSQDSAQRYF
size: -; V: TRBV7-9; J: TRBJ1-3; D: -; DNA: TGTGCCAGCATCCACGGTGGTGGAAACACCATATATTTT; CDR3: CASIHGGGNTIYF
size: -; V: TRBV10-3; J: TRBJ2-3; D: -; DNA: TGTGCCATCAGTGAGTCGTCGAGTTACGCAGATACGCAGTATTTT; CDR3: CAISESSSYADTQYF
size: -; V: TRBV12-5; J: TRBJ2-3; D: TRBD1; DNA: TGTGCTAGTGGCTTTACAGGGGGATGGGCAGATACGCAGTATTTT; CDR3: CASGFTGGWADTQYF
size: few; V: TRBV10-3; J: TRBJ2-7; D: TRBD1; DNA: TGTGCCATCAGAGCTCAAGGGGGGGACAGGGGGTACGAGCAGTACTTC; CDR3: CAIRAQGGDRGYEQYF
size: -; V: TRBV4-1; J: TRBJ1-4; D: -; DNA: TGCGCCAGCAGCCCCTCGGGTGGAGGGATAGATGAAAAACTGTTTTTT; CDR3: CASSPSGGGIDEKLFF
size: once; V: TRBV9; J: TRBJ2-1; D: -; DNA: TGTGCCAGCAGCGTAGAAAACTTGCCCGGTGAGCAGTTCTTC; CDR3: CASSVENLPGEQFF
size: -; V: TRBV25-1; J: TRBJ1-3; D: -; DNA: TGTGCCAGCAGTGAATTTGAGTCGTCTGGAAACACCATATATTTT; CDR3: CASSEFESSGNTIYF
size: -; V: TRBV7-3; J: TRBJ2-5; D: TRBD2; DNA: TGTGCCAGCAGCCTCTTAGCGGGACCCCCGGGAGAGACCCAGTACTTC; CDR3: CASSLLAGPPGETQYF